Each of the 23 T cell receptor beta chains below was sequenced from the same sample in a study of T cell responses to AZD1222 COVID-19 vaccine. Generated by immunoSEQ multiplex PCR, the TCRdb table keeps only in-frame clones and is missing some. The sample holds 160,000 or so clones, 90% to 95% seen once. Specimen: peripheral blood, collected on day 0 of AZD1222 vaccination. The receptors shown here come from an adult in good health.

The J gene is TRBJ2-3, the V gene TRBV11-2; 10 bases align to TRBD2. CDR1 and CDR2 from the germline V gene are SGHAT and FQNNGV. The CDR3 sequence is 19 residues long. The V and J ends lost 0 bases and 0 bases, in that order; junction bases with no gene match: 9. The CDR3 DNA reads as TGTGCCAGCAGCTTAGAGTTTCCCGGACTAGCGGTTAGCACAGATACGCAGTATTTT. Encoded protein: CASSLEFPGLAVSTDTQYF.

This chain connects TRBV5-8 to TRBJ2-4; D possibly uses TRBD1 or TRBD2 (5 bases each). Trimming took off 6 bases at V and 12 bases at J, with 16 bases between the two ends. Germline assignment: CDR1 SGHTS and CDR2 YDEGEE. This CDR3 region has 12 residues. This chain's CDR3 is CASIPGQGPQYF. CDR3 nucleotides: TGTGCCAGCATCCCGGGGCAGGGCCCTCAGTACTTC.

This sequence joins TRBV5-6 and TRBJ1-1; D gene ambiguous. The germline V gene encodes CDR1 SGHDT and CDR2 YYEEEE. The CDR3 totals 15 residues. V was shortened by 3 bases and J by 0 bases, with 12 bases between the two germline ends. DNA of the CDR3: TGTGCCAGCAGCTCCGTTACAGCTATGAACACTGAAGCTTTCTTT. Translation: CASSSVTAMNTEAFF.

CDR3 DNA sequence: TGTGCCAGCGCGGGAGAAGGTAGAGCTAATGAAAAACTGTTTTTT. Amino acid sequence: CASAGEGRANEKLFF. The J gene is TRBJ1-4, the V gene TRBV6-5; D remains ambiguous. The V end was cut by 8 bases, the J end by 3 bases, with 16 bases between. CDR1 MNHEY and CDR2 SVGAGI come from the germline V gene. The CDR3 covers 15 residues.

The CDR3 region is CASSPGQDSYEQYF. In DNA form, the CDR3 reads TGTGCCAGCAGCCCGGGACAGGACTCCTACGAGCAGTACTTC. J is TRBJ2-7 and V is TRBV6-5, with 8 bases that match TRBD1. CDR3 size: 14 residues. J was trimmed by 0 bases and V by 6 bases; bases with no gene match: 4. Germline V lookup: CDR1 MNHEY, CDR2 SVGAGI.

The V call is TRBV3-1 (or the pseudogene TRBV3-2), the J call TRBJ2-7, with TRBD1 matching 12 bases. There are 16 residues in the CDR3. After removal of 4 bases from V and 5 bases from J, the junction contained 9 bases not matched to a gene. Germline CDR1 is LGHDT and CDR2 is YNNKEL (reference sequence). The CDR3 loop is CASSPSRDRGLNEQYF. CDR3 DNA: TGTGCCAGCAGCCCTTCACGGGACAGGGGGCTTAACGAGCAGTACTTC.

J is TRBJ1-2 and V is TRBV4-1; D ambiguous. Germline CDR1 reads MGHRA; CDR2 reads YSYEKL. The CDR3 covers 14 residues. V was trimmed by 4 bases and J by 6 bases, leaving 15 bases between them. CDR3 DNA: TGCGCCAGCAGCCCACAGCGGCGGAGTGATGGCTACACCTTC. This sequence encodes CASSPQRRSDGYTF.

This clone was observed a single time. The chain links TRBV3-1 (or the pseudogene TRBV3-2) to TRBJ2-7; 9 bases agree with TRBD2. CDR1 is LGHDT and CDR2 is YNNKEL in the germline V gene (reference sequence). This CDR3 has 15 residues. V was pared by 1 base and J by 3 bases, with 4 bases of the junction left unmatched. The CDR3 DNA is TGTGCCAGCAGCCAAGTAGTACTAGCGGGCTACGAGCAGTACTTC. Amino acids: CASSQVVLAGYEQYF.

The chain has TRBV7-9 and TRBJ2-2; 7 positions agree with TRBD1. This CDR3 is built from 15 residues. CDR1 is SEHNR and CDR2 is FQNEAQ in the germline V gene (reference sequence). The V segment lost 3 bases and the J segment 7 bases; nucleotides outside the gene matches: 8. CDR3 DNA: TGTGCCAGCAGCTTCGTAGGGGGCCTGGGCGGGGAGCTGTTTTTT. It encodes CASSFVGGLGGELFF.

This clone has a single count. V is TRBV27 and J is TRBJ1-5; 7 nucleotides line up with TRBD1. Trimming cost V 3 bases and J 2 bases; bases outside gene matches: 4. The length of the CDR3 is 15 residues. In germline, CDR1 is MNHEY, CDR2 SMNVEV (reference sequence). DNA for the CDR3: TGTGCCAGCAGTTTTGGTCAGGGGGGCAATCAGCCCCAGCATTTT. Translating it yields CASSFGQGGNQPQHF.

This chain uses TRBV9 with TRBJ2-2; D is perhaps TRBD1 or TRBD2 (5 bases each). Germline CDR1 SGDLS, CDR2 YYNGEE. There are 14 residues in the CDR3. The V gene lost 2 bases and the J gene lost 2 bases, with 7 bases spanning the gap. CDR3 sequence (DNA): TGTGCCAGCAGCGTGGGACCTAACACCGGGGAGCTGTTTTTT. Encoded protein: CASSVGPNTGELFF. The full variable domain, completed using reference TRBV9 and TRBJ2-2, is DSGVTQTPKHLITATGQRVTLRCSPRSGDLSVYWYQQSLDQGLQFLIQYYNGEERAKGNILERFSAQQFPDLHSELNLSSLELGDSALYFCASSVGPNTGELFFGEGSRLTVL.

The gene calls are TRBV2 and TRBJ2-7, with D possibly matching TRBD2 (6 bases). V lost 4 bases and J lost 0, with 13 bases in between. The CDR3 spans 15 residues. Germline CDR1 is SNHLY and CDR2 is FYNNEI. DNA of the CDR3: TGTGCCAGCAGTGGAAGCCGGGACTTCTCCTACGAGCAGTACTTC. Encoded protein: CASSGSRDFSYEQYF.

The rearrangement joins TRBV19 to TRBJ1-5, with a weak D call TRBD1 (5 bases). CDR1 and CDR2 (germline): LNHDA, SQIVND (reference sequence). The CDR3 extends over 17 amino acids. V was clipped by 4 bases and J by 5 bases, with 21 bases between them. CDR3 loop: CASSSARAQDIDQPQHF. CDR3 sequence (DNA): TGTGCCAGTAGTAGTGCTAGGGCACAGGACATAGATCAGCCCCAGCATTTT.

The CDR3 nucleotides are TGCAGCGTTCGGGACAGGGATAAAGCTTTCTTT. This sequence encodes CSVRDRDKAFF. The chain has TRBV29-1 and TRBJ1-1; 9 nucleotides agree with TRBD1. The CDR3 runs 11 residues. Germline loops: CDR1 SQVTM, CDR2 ANQGSEA. V dropped 5 bases and J dropped 9; count of bases not matched to a gene: 4.

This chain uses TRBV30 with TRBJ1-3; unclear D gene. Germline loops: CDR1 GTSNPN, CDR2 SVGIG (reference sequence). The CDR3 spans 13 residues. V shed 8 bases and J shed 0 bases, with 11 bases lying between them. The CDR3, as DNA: TGTGCCGGAACCGGGAACTCTGGAAACACCATATATTTT. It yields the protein CAGTGNSGNTIYF.

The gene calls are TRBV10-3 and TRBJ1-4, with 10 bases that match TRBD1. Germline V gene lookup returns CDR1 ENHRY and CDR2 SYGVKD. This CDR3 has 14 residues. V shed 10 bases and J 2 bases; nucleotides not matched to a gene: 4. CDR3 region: CATGQGVTNEKLFF. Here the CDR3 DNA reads TGTGCCACAGGACAGGGGGTCACTAATGAAAAACTGTTTTTT.

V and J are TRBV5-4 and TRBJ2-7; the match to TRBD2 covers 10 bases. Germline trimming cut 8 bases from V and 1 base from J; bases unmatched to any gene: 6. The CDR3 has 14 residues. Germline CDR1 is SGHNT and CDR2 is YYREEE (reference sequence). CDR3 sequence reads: CASRSSGSSYEQYF. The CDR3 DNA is TGTGCCAGTCGATCTAGCGGGAGTTCCTACGAGCAGTACTTC. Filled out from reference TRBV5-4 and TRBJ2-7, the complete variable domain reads ETGVTQSPTHLIKTRGQQVTLRCSSQSGHNTVSWYQQALGQGPQFIFQYYREEENGRGNFPPRFSGLQFPNYSSELNVNALELDDSALYLCASRSSGSSYEQYFGPGTRLTVT.

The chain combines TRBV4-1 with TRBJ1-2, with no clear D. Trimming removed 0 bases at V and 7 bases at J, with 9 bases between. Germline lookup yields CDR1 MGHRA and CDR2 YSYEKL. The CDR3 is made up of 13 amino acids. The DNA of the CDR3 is TGCGCCAGCAGCCAAGATCTGAGAGGTGGCTACACCTTC. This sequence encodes CASSQDLRGGYTF.

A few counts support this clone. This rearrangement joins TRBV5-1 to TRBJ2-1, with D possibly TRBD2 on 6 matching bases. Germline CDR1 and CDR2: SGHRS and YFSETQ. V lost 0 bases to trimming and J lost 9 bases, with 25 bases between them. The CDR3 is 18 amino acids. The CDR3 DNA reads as TGCGCCAGCAGCTTGGCCGAGGTAGTGACGGGAGTTTCGGTTGAGCAGTTCTTC. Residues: CASSLAEVVTGVSVEQFF. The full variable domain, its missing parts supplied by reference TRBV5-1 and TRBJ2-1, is KAGVTQTPRYLIKTRGQQVTLSCSPISGHRSVSWYQQTPGQGLQFLFEYFSETQRNKGNFPGRFSGRQFSNSRSEMNVSTLELGDSALYLCASSLAEVVTGVSVEQFFGPGTRLTVL.

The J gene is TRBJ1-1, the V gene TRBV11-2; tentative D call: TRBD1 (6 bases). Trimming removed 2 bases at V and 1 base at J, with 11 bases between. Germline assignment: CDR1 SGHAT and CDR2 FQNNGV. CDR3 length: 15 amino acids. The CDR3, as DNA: TGTGCCAGCAGCTTAAACGGACAGAGGAACACTGAAGCTTTCTTT. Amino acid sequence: CASSLNGQRNTEAFF.

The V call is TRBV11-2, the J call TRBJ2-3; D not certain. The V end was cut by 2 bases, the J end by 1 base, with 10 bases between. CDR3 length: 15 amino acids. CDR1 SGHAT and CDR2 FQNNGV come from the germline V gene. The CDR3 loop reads CASSLTQPGTDTQYF. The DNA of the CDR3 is TGTGCCAGCAGCTTAACGCAGCCCGGCACAGATACGCAGTATTTT.

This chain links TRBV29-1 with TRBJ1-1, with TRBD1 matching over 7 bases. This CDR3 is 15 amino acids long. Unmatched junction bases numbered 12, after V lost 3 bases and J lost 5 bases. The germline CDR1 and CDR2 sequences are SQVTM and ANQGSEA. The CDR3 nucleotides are TGCAGCGTTGACCGAGGGGTAGGGGGCTCGACTGAAGCTTTCTTT. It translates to CSVDRGVGGSTEAFF.

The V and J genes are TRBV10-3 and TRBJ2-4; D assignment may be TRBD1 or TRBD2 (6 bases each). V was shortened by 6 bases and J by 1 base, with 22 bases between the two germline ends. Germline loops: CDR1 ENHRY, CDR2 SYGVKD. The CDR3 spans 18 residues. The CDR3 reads CAISDSLVRGLAKNIQYF. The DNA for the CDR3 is TGTGCCATCAGCGATTCTTTAGTACGGGGGCTGGCCAAAAACATTCAGTACTTC.